These T cell receptor beta chains were read from a single sample in a study of shared clonotypes between healthy human individuals. Only in-frame clones appear in the TCRdb table, and some are missing; sequencing was by immunoSEQ multiplex PCR. The profile shows 2 million to 2.5 million clones, about 95% of them singletons. The source material was naive CD8+ T cells sorted from blood. These TCRs come from a man aged 18 to 29 in good health. CDR3s include the opening cysteine and the closing phenylalanine or tryptophan. A D gene is named only where the DNA matches it firmly. Clone size is given for some rows only: seen once, a few or many times, or a class if the clone is expanded.

D gene	J gene	V gene	clone size	CDR3 protein	CDR3 DNA
TRBD2	TRBJ2-1	TRBV9	-	CASSDSGRQFF	TGTGCCAGCAGCGACAGCGGGAGGCAGTTCTTC
-	TRBJ2-1	TRBV20-1	-	CSAPLEFF	TGCAGTGCCCCCCTTGAGTTCTTC
TRBD1	TRBJ1-3	TRBV4-2	-	CASSQDEGQGAKGNTIYF	TGTGCCAGCAGCCAAGATGAGGGACAGGGGGCGAAAGGAAACACCATATATTTT
-	TRBJ1-1	TRBV28	-	CASSLDSREAFF	TGTGCCAGCAGTTTAGACAGCCGTGAAGCTTTCTTT
-	TRBJ2-5	TRBV11-2	-	CASSFPPRLPETQYF	TGTGCCAGCAGCTTCCCCCCGCGGTTGCCAGAGACCCAGTACTTC
TRBD1	TRBJ1-2	TRBV5-1	-	CASSSGTGPPGDYTF	TGCGCCAGCAGCTCGGGGACAGGGCCCCCGGGAGACTACACCTTC
-	TRBJ2-7	TRBV15	-	CATSSRETMYEQYF	TGTGCCACCAGCTCCCGGGAAACGATGTACGAGCAGTACTTC
-	TRBJ2-1	TRBV30	-	CAWSVSGGLYNEQFF	TGTGCCTGGAGTGTTAGCGGAGGACTTTACAATGAGCAGTTCTTC
-	TRBJ2-3	TRBV7-2	-	CATTLGGPTDTQYF	TGTGCCACGACGTTAGGAGGCCCCACAGATACGCAGTATTTT
TRBD2	TRBJ2-7	TRBV4-3	-	CASSQEVGGTYEQYF	TGCGCCAGCAGCCAAGAAGTCGGGGGGACCTACGAGCAGTACTTC
-	TRBJ2-1	TRBV6-4	-	CASSEPPGPRPYNEQFF	TGTGCCAGCAGTGAACCGCCGGGTCCCAGGCCATACAATGAGCAGTTCTTC
-	TRBJ2-7	TRBV4-1	once	CASSQVPGAYEQYF	TGCGCCAGCAGCCAAGTTCCGGGGGCGTACGAGCAGTACTTC
-	TRBJ2-5	TRBV7-8	-	CASSLGGSGQETQYF	TGTGCCAGCAGCTTAGGGGGCAGCGGCCAAGAGACCCAGTACTTC
-	TRBJ1-1	TRBV28	-	CASSQREMPAFF	TGTGCCAGCAGCCAGAGGGAAATGCCAGCTTTCTTT
-	TRBJ1-1	TRBV7-8	-	CASNPTGMNTEAFF	TGTGCCAGCAACCCCACAGGGATGAACACTGAAGCTTTCTTT
-	TRBJ1-3	TRBV7-8	-	CASSPIYGIGSQPGNTIYF	TGTGCCAGCAGCCCGATTTACGGGATCGGGTCCCAACCTGGAAACACCATATATTTT
-	TRBJ1-2	TRBV27	-	CASSGDNGLGYTF	TGTGCCAGCAGTGGGGACAATGGGTTAGGCTACACCTTC
-	TRBJ2-7	TRBV7-9	-	CASSLVDSYEQYF	TGTGCCAGCAGCTTAGTGGACTCCTACGAGCAGTACTTC
TRBD1	TRBJ1-5	TRBV11-2	-	CASSSGTGVIGPQHF	TGTGCCAGCAGCTCGGGGACAGGGGTAATTGGGCCCCAGCATTTT
-	TRBJ2-2	TRBV6-5	-	CASSPRNTGELFF	TGTGCCAGCAGTCCGCGTAACACCGGGGAGCTGTTTTTT
-	TRBJ1-2	TRBV2	few	CASSASGRDYGYTF	TGTGCCAGCAGTGCCTCGGGTAGGGACTATGGCTACACCTTC
-	TRBJ2-1	TRBV9	-	CASSVGGPSINEQFF	TGTGCCAGCAGCGTAGGGGGCCCTTCCATAAATGAGCAGTTCTTC
TRBD1	TRBJ2-7	TRBV27	-	CASSVGQGYEQYF	TGTGCCAGCAGTGTTGGACAGGGCTACGAGCAGTACTTC
-	TRBJ1-6	TRBV9	-	CASSPDTNSPLHF	TGTGCCAGCAGCCCGGATACCAATTCACCCCTCCACTTT
-	TRBJ2-7	TRBV29-1	-	CSVEDRGISYEQYF	TGCAGCGTTGAAGACCGGGGAATTAGCTACGAGCAGTACTTC
-	TRBJ2-2	TRBV19	-	CASSIGTVAGELFF	TGTGCCAGTAGTATAGGGACAGTGGCCGGGGAGCTGTTTTTT
-	TRBJ2-7	TRBV9	-	CASSVDGGLSYEQYF	TGTGCCAGCAGCGTAGATGGGGGCCTCTCCTACGAGCAGTACTTC
-	TRBJ1-2	TRBV19	-	CASSIDSRDRNYGYTF	TGTGCCAGTAGTATAGATTCCAGGGACCGTAACTATGGCTACACCTTC
-	TRBJ2-3	TRBV7-9	-	CASSLERGSTDTQYF	TGTGCCAGCAGCTTAGAGAGGGGGAGCACAGATACGCAGTATTTT
-	TRBJ2-7	TRBV6-5	-	CASSYGAGTYEQYF	TGTGCCAGCAGTTACGGGGCAGGCACCTACGAGCAGTACTTC
-	TRBJ2-3	TRBV5-5	-	CASSLSWAVTDTQYF	TGTGCCAGCAGCTTGAGTTGGGCAGTTACAGATACGCAGTATTTT
-	TRBJ2-1	TRBV10-2	-	CASSEAESNEQFF	TGCGCCAGCAGTGAGGCAGAGTCGAATGAGCAGTTCTTC
-	TRBJ1-2	TRBV5-1	-	CASSLGAVSSYGYTF	TGCGCCAGCAGCTTGGGTGCCGTTTCCTCCTATGGCTACACCTTC
TRBD1	TRBJ2-5	TRBV19	-	CASSEGDREETQYF	TGTGCCAGTAGTGAAGGGGACAGGGAAGAGACCCAGTACTTC
TRBD1	TRBJ1-5	TRBV27	-	CASSLSQGANQPQHF	TGTGCCAGCAGTTTATCTCAGGGGGCAAATCAGCCCCAGCATTTT
-	TRBJ2-7	TRBV4-1	-	CASSPSSAPQSSYEQYF	TGCGCCAGCAGTCCCTCCTCCGCACCCCAAAGCTCCTACGAGCAGTACTTC
TRBD2	TRBJ2-7	TRBV4-3	-	CASSPETSAGTYEQYF	TGCGCCAGCAGCCCGGAGACTAGCGCCGGAACCTACGAGCAGTACTTC
-	TRBJ2-2	TRBV5-8	-	CASSLVANTGELFF	TGTGCCAGCAGCTTAGTAGCGAACACCGGGGAGCTGTTTTTT
-	TRBJ2-3	TRBV5-8	once	CASDPGILDTDTQYF	TGTGCCAGCGATCCCGGGATCTTAGACACAGATACGCAGTATTTT
-	TRBJ2-2	TRBV7-9	-	CASSLEGIRAGELFF	TGTGCCAGCAGCTTAGAAGGGATCAGGGCCGGGGAGCTGTTTTTT